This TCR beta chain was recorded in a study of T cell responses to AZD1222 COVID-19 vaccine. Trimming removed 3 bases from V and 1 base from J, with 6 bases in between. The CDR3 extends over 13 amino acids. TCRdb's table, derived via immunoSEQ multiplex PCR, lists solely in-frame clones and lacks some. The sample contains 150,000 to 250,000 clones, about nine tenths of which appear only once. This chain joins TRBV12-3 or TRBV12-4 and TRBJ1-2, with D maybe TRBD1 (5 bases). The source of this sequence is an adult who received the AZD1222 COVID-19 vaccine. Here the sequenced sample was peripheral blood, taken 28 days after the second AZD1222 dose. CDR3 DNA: TGTGCCAGCAGTTTGGGGGATAACTATGGCTACACCTTC. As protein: CASSLGDNYGYTF.